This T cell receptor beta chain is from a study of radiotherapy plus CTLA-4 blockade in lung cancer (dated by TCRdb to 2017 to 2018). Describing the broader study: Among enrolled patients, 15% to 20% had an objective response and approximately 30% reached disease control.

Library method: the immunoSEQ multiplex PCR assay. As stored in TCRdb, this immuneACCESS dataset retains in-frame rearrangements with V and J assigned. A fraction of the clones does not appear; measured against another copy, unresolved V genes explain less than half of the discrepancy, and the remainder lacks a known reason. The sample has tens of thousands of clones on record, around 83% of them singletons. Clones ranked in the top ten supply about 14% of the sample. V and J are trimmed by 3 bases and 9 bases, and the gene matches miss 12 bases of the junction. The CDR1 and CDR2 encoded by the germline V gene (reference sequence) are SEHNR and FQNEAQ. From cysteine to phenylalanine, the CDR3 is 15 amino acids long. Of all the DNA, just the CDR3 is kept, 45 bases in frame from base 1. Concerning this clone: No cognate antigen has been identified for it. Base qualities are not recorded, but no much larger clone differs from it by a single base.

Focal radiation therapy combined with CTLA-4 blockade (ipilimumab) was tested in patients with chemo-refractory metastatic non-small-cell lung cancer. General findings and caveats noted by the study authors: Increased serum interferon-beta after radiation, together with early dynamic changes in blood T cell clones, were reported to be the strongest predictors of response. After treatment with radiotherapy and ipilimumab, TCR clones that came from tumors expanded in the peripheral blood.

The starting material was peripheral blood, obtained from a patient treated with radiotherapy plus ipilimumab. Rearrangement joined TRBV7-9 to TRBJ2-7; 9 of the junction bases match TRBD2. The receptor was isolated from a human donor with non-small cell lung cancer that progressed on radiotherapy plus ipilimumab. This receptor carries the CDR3 CASSFSSTSGSAQYF. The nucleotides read TGTGCCAGCAGCTTCTCCTCAACTAGCGGGTCCGCGCAGTACTTC.